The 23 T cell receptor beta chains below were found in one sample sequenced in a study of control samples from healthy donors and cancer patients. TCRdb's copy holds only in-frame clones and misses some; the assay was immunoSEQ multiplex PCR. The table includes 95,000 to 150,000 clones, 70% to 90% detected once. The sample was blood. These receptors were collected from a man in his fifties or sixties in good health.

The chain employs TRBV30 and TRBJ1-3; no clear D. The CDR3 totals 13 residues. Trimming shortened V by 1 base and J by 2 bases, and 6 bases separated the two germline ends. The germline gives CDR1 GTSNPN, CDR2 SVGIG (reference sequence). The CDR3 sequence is CAWSAETGNTIYF. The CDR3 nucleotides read TGTGCCTGGAGTGCGGAAACTGGAAACACCATATATTTT.

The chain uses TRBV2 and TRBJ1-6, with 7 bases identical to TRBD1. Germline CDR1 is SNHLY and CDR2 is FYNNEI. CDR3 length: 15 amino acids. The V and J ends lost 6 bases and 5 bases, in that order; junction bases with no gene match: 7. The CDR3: CASSQGTANNSPLHF. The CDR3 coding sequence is TGTGCCAGCAGCCAAGGGACAGCGAATAATTCACCCCTCCACTTT.

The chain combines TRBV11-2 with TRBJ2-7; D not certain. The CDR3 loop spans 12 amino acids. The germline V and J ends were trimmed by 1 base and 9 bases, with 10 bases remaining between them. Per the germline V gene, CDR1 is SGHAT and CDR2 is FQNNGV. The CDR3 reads CASSLGPSGQYF. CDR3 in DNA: TGTGCCAGCAGCTTAGGGCCTTCGGGGCAGTACTTC.

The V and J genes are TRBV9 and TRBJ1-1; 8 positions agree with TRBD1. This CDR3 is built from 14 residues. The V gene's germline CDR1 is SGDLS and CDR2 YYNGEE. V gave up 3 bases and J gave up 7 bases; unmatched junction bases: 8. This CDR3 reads CASSGGTGVFEAFF. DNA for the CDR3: TGTGCCAGCAGCGGGGGGACAGGAGTTTTTGAAGCTTTCTTT.

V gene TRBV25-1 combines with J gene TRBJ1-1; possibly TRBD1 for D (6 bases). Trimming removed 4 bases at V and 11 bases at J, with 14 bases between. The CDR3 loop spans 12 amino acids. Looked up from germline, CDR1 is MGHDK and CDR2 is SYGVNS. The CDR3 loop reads CASSGTGFGAFF. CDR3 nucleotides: TGTGCCAGCAGTGGAACAGGGTTTGGGGCTTTCTTT.

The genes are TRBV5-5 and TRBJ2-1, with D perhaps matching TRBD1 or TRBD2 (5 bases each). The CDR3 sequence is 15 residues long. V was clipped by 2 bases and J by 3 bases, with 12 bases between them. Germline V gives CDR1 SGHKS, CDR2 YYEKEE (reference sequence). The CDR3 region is CASSFPGTRYNEQFF. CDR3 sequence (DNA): TGTGCCAGCAGCTTCCCCGGGACGCGCTACAATGAGCAGTTCTTC.

This chain's CDR3 is CASRQTSQETQYF. CDR3 nucleotides: TGCGCCAGCAGACAGACAAGCCAAGAGACCCAGTACTTC. The genes are TRBV4-1 and TRBJ2-5, with D hard to call. The V end was cut by 6 bases, the J end by 1 base, with 9 bases between. Germline CDR1 MGHRA, CDR2 YSYEKL. The CDR3 is 13 amino acids.

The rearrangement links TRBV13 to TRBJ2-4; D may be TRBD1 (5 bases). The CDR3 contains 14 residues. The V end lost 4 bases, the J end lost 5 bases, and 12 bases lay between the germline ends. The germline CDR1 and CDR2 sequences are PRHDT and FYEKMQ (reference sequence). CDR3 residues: CASSSQGGENIQYF. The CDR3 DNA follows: TGTGCCAGCAGCTCTCAGGGTGGAGAAAACATTCAGTACTTC.

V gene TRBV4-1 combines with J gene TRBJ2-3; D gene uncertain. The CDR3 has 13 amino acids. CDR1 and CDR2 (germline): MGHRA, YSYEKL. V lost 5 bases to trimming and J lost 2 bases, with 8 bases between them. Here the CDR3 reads CASSEDATDTQYF. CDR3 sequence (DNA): TGCGCCAGCAGCGAGGACGCCACAGATACGCAGTATTTT.

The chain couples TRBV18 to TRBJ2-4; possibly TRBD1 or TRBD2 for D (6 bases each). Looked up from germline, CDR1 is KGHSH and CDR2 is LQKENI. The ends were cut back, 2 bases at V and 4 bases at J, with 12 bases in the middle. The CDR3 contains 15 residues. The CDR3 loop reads CASSPGGLPKNIQYF. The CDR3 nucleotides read TGTGCCAGCTCACCAGGGGGGCTACCGAAAAACATTCAGTACTTC.

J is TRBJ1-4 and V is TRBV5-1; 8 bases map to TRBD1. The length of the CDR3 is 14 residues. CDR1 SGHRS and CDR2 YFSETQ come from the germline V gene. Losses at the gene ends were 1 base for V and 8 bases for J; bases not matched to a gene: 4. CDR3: CASSLTGGPEKLFF. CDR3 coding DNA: TGCGCCAGCAGCTTGACAGGGGGTCCCGAAAAACTGTTTTTT.

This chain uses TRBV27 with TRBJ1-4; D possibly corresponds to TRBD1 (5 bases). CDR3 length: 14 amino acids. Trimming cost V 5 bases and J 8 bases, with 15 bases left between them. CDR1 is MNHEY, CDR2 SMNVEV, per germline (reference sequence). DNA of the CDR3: TGTGCCAGCAGTCCCCCGGGACCCTCGGAAAAACTGTTTTTT. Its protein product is CASSPPGPSEKLFF.

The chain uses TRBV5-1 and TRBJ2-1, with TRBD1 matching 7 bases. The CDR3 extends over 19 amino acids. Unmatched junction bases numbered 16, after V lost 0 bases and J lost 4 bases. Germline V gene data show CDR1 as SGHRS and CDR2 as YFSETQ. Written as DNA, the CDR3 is TGCGCCAGCAGCTTGGCCGTCCGGGACAGTACACTAAGTTACAATGAGCAGTTCTTC. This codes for CASSLAVRDSTLSYNEQFF.

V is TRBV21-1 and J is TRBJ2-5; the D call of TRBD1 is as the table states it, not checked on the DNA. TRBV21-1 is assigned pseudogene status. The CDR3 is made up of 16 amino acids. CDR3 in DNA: TGTGCCAGCACCTCCAGGGGAAGTGGGTACCAAGAGACCCAGTACTTC. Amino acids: CASTSRGSGYQETQYF.

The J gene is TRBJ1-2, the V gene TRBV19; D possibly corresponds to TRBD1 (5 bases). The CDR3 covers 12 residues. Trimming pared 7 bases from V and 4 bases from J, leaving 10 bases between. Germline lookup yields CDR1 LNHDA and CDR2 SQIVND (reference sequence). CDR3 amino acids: CASTREPYGYTF. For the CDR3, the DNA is TGTGCCAGTACCAGGGAACCCTATGGCTACACCTTC.

CDR3 protein: CASSSVDSGANVLTF. The CDR3 DNA reads TGTGCCAGCAGCTCAGTGGACTCTGGGGCCAACGTCCTGACTTTC. V usage is TRBV7-8 and J usage is TRBJ2-6; no reliable D call. Germline V gives CDR1 SGHVS, CDR2 FQNEAQ. The CDR3 is 15 amino acids. The germline V and J ends were trimmed by 4 bases and 0 bases, with 7 bases remaining between them.

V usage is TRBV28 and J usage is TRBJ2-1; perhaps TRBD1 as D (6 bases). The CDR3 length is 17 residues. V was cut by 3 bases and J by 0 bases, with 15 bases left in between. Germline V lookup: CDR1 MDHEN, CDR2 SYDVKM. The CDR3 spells CASSFSIGRGSYNEQFF. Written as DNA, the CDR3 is TGTGCCAGCAGTTTTTCCATTGGCAGGGGCTCCTACAATGAGCAGTTCTTC.

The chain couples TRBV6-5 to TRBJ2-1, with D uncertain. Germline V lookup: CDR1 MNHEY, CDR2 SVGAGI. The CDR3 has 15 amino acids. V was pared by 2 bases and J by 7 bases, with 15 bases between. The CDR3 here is CASSYASSMGNEQFF. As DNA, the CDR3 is TGTGCCAGCAGTTACGCCTCCAGCATGGGAAATGAGCAGTTCTTC.

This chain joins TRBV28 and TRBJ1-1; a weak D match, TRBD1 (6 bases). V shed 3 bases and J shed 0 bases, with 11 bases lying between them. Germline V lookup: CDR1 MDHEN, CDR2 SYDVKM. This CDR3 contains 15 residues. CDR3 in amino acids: CASSFPGVVNTEAFF. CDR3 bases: TGTGCCAGCAGTTTTCCAGGGGTGGTGAACACTGAAGCTTTCTTT.

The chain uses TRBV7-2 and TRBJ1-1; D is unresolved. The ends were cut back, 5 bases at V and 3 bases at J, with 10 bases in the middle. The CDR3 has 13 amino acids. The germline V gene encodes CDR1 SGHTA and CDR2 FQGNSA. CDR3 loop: CASSLRRDTEAFF. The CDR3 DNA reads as TGTGCCAGCAGCCTTCGGCGCGACACTGAAGCTTTCTTT.

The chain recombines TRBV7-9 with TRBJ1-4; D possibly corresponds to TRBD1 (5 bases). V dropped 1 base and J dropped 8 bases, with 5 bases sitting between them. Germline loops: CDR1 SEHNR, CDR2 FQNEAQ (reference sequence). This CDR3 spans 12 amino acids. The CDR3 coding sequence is TGTGCCAGCAGCTTAGAGGGGGAAAAACTGTTTTTT. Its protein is CASSLEGEKLFF. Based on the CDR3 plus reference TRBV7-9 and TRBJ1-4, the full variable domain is DTGVSQNPRHKITKRGQNVTFRCDPISEHNRLYWYRQTLGQGPEFLTYFQNEAQLEKSRLLSDRFSAERPKGSFSTLEIQRTEQGDSAMYLCASSLEGEKLFFGSGTQLSVL.

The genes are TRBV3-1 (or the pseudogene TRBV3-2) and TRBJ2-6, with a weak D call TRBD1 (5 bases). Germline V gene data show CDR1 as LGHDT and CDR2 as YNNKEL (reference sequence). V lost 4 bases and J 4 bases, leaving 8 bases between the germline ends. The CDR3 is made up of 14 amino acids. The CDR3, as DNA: TGTGCCAGCAGCCGGACATCGGGGGCCAACGTCCTGACTTTC. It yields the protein CASSRTSGANVLTF.

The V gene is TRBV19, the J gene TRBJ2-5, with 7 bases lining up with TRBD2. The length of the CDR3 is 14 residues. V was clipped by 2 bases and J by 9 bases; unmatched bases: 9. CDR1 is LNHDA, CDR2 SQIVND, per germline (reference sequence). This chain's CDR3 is CASSINGRSGAQYF. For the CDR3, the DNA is TGTGCCAGTAGTATAAATGGAAGAAGCGGGGCCCAGTACTTC.